This T cell receptor (beta chain) was obtained from a study of blood T cell repertoires in COVID-19. Study-wide background: In each case, the material was cDNA or gDNA derived from T cells, B-cell-depleted T cells, or PBMCs.

Per the study methods: Estimated nucleated cell counts came from reference gene primer amplification. Assay used: immunoSEQ multiplex PCR; TCRdb lists only in-frame clones, some missing. V and J calls and clone size follow that table, whereas D and trimming were derived from the DNA. The table shows hundreds of thousands of clones, with around 90% occurring only once. Enrolment of Seattle patients took place during active infection, and they were followed longitudinally. The CDR3 is 16 residues long. CDR1 MNHEY and CDR2 SVGAGI come from the germline V gene. V lost 0 bases, J lost 0 bases, and 12 bases lay in between.

The rearrangement joins TRBV6-5 to TRBJ2-7, with D tentatively TRBD1 (5 bases). Sequenced: peripheral blood. The source is a woman in her sixties or seventies with COVID-19, enrolled during active disease. CDR3 protein: CASSYSGHWSSYEQYF. The CDR3 bases are TGTGCCAGCAGTTACTCCGGACATTGGAGCTCCTACGAGCAGTACTTC.